These 24 T cell receptor beta chains originate from one sample sequenced in a study of CD8 T cells in ankylosing spondylitis. TCRdb independently ran MiXCR on the 5' RACE reads; one entry per CDR3 protein. The table records fewer than 350,000 distinct CDR3 sequences, more than 9% of them present only once. Sequenced: blood, either unsorted or a sorted T cell fraction (not recorded which). All receptors derive from a female donor with ankylosing spondylitis or in good health (not recorded which).

This clonotype occurred many times. The chain couples TRBV5-1 to TRBJ2-3; 7 nucleotides line up with TRBD2. CDR3 length equals 13 residues. Germline V CDR1 and CDR2: SGHRS, YFSETQ. The trim removed 4 bases at V and 1 base at J, leaving 0 bases unmatched. CDR3 residues: CASSTSGTDTQYF. CDR3 DNA: TGCGCCAGCAGCACTAGCGGCACAGATACGCAGTATTTT. The whole variable domain, filled in from reference TRBV5-1 and TRBJ2-3, reads KAGVTQTPRYLIKTRGQQVTLSCSPISGHRSVSWYQQTPGQGLQFLFEYFSETQRNKGNFPGRFSGRQFSNSRSEMNVSTLELGDSALYLCASSTSGTDTQYFGPGTRLTVL.

This clonotype came up many times. The chain employs TRBV5-1 and TRBJ2-2, with D maybe TRBD2 (6 bases). V was shortened by 6 bases and J by 2 bases, with 14 bases between the two germline ends. From germline, CDR1 is SGHRS and CDR2 YFSETQ. This CDR3 comprises 15 residues. CDR3 amino acids: CASTGDAGNTGELFF. The CDR3 nucleotides read TGCGCCAGCACCGGGGATGCGGGAAACACCGGGGAGCTGTTTTTT.

The chain uses TRBV27 and TRBJ2-2; D gene uncertain. This CDR3 spans 14 amino acids. Germline CDR1 MNHEY, CDR2 SMNVEV (reference sequence). Trimming removed 3 bases at V and 0 bases at J, with 5 bases between. The CDR3: CASSFRSNTGELFF. Here the CDR3 DNA reads TGTGCCAGCAGTTTCCGCTCGAACACCGGGGAGCTGTTTTTT.

As to this clonotype: This may be a read error, as it is one base from a much larger clone. The chain uses TRBV11-2 and TRBJ2-1, with TRBD1 as a possible D gene (6 bases). The V gene's germline CDR1 is SGHAT and CDR2 FQNNGV. The CDR3 contains 17 residues. The CDR3: CACSLDLGQSSYNEQFF. CDR3 sequence (DNA): TGTGCCTGCAGCTTAGATCTTGGACAGAGCTCCTACAATGAGCAGTTCTTC.

The J gene is TRBJ1-4, the V gene TRBV12-3 or TRBV12-4; 10 bases line up with TRBD1. The CDR3 has 16 amino acids. The V gene end was trimmed by 3 bases and the J gene end by 7 bases; junction bases not matched to a gene: 8. CDR3: CASSFRTGGFSEKLFF. CDR3 DNA sequence: TGTGCCAGCAGTTTTAGGACAGGGGGTTTTTCTGAAAAACTGTTTTTT.

A remark on this clonotype: This clone may be a read error of a much larger clone one base away. The CDR3 coding sequence is TGTGCCAGCAGGAGGAATCGGGATGAGCAGTTCTTC. Translation: CASRRNRDEQFF. The chain has TRBV6-1 and TRBJ2-1; D remains ambiguous. V lost 6 bases, J lost 8 bases, and 11 bases lay in between. From germline, CDR1 is MNHNS and CDR2 SASEGT. The CDR3 contains 12 residues.

In its sample, this clonotype was seen many times. This chain uses TRBV7-9 with TRBJ2-7; perhaps TRBD2 as D (5 bases). The V end was cut by 8 bases, the J end by 4 bases, with 21 bases between. CDR3 length: 15 amino acids. Germline CDR1 and CDR2: SEHNR and FQNEAQ (reference sequence). The CDR3 loop is CASDRSSNPLYEQYF. The DNA of the CDR3 is TGTGCCAGCGATCGATCTAGCAATCCTCTTTACGAGCAGTACTTC.

This clonotype was seen ten or more times. The chain uses TRBV12-3 or TRBV12-4 and TRBJ1-1; tentatively, D is TRBD1 (5 bases). The CDR3 sequence is 13 residues long. V dropped 3 bases and J dropped 4 bases, with 9 bases sitting between them. The CDR3 sequence: CASSFRDSTEAFF. In nucleotides, the CDR3 is TGTGCCAGCAGTTTCAGGGATTCCACTGAAGCTTTCTTT.

This clonotype was counted at least ten times. The chain is built from TRBV7-2 and TRBJ2-2; TRBD2 agrees at 8 bases. Germline V gene data show CDR1 as SGHTA and CDR2 as FQGNSA. The V and J ends lost 1 base and 6 bases, in that order; junction bases with no gene match: 4. CDR3 length: 15 residues. The CDR3 here is CASSLGTSWPGELFF. The CDR3 nucleotides are TGTGCCAGCAGCTTAGGGACTAGCTGGCCCGGGGAGCTGTTTTTT. Drawing the rest from reference TRBV7-2 and TRBJ2-2, the complete variable domain is GAGVSQSPSNKVTEKGKDVELRCDPISGHTALYWYRQSLGQGLEFLIYFQGNSAPDKSGLPSDRFSAERTGGSVSTLTIQRTQQEDSAVYLCASSLGTSWPGELFFGEGSRLTVL.

The table lists this clonotype with many counts. The V and J genes are TRBV5-1 and TRBJ1-2; D unclear. V lost 1 base to trimming and J lost 5 bases, with 9 bases between them. Germline lookup yields CDR1 SGHRS and CDR2 YFSETQ. There are 13 residues in the CDR3. The CDR3 is CASSLPGRYGYTF. The CDR3 DNA follows: TGCGCCAGCAGCTTGCCGGGAAGGTATGGCTACACCTTC.

In this sample, this clonotype turned up many times. The DNA of the CDR3 is TGTGCCAGCAGTCCCGGACTGACGACTCGGCTAACACCCCATTACAATGAGCAGTTCTTC. Its translation is CASSPGLTTRLTPHYNEQFF. This chain connects TRBV6-4 to TRBJ2-1, with D possibly matching TRBD2 (5 bases). Looked up from germline, CDR1 is MRHNA and CDR2 is SNTAGT. The CDR3 length is 20 residues. Trimming pared 5 bases from V and 4 bases from J, leaving 30 bases between.

This clonotype was seen at least ten times. The V call is TRBV20-1, the J call TRBJ2-2; a weak D match, TRBD1 (5 bases). The CDR3 consists of 15 residues. Trimming took off 5 bases at V and 3 bases at J, with 16 bases between the two ends. Germline lookup yields CDR1 DFQATT and CDR2 SNEGSKA (reference sequence). The CDR3 protein is CSAQTAGWDTGELFF. Written as DNA, the CDR3 is TGCAGTGCTCAGACGGCAGGGTGGGACACCGGGGAGCTGTTTTTT.

Many counts were recorded for this clonotype. V gene TRBV12-3 or TRBV12-4 combines with J gene TRBJ2-7; TRBD2 matches at 11 bases. The V and J ends lost 3 bases and 4 bases, in that order; junction bases with no gene match: 2. The CDR3 sequence is 14 residues long. The CDR3 nucleotides are TGTGCCAGCAGTTTTGGGACTAGCGGTTACGAGCAGTACTTC. As protein: CASSFGTSGYEQYF.

This clonotype has a count of ten or more. The chain recombines TRBV20-1 with TRBJ1-1; 7 positions agree with TRBD1. The length of the CDR3 is 12 residues. V trimming: 5 bases; J trimming: 6 bases; junction bases outside the gene matches: 6. Looked up from germline, CDR1 is DFQATT and CDR2 is SNEGSKA (reference sequence). CDR3: CSAFRGSPEAFF. In nucleotides, the CDR3 is TGCAGTGCTTTCAGGGGGTCCCCTGAAGCTTTCTTT.

This clonotype came up many times. The chain combines TRBV5-1 with TRBJ1-1; D call uncertain. V dropped 0 bases and J dropped 5 bases, with 2 bases sitting between them. The length of the CDR3 is 11 residues. CDR1 is SGHRS, CDR2 YFSETQ, per germline. CDR3 sequence (DNA): TGCGCCAGCAGCTTGGGGACTGAAGCTTTCTTT. Translating it yields CASSLGTEAFF.

This rearrangement joins TRBV5-4 to TRBJ2-5; tentatively, D is TRBD2 (6 bases). The CDR3 has 13 residues. Between the trimmed V and J ends, which lost 7 bases and 2 bases, there was a span of 12 bases. Per germline, CDR1 SGHNT and CDR2 YYREEE (reference sequence). CDR3 in DNA: TGTGCCAGCCGAGCGGGCCTACAAGAGACCCAGTACTTC. Residues: CASRAGLQETQYF.

The rearrangement uses TRBV20-1 and TRBJ2-3; the D call may be TRBD1 or TRBD2 (6 bases each). Per the germline V gene, CDR1 is DFQATT and CDR2 is SNEGSKA (reference sequence). The V end was cut by 0 bases, the J end by 0 bases, with 16 bases between. The CDR3 is 17 amino acids. CDR3 in DNA: TGCAGTGCTAGAGATAAGGGGGGCGGGACTAGCACAGATACGCAGTATTTT. The encoded protein is CSARDKGGGTSTDTQYF.

This clonotype has only a few counts. The chain couples TRBV6-1 to TRBJ1-3; no clear D. CDR1 MNHNS and CDR2 SASEGT come from the germline V gene. V was cut by 4 bases and J by 5 bases, with 3 bases left in between. This CDR3 is built from 11 residues. CDR3 in amino acids: CASSGRNTIYF. CDR3 nucleotides: TGTGCCAGCAGTGGAAGAAACACCATATATTTT.

This clonotype was detected ten times or more. J is TRBJ2-5 and V is TRBV28, with 7 positions matching TRBD1. Unmatched junction bases numbered 13, after V lost 7 bases and J lost 2 bases. Germline CDR1 reads MDHEN; CDR2 reads SYDVKM. The CDR3 runs 16 residues. Written as DNA, the CDR3 is TGTGCCAGCAAGGTACACGGGACAGATATTCAAGAGACCCAGTACTTC. It is translated as CASKVHGTDIQETQYF.

This clonotype was seen at least ten times. CDR3 loop: CASSLSGSGGAPGELFF. Written as DNA, the CDR3 is TGTGCCAGCAGTCTATCGGGAAGCGGGGGGGCGCCCGGGGAGCTGTTTTTT. The chain links TRBV12-3 or TRBV12-4 to TRBJ2-2; 10 bases are shared with TRBD2. The trim removed 5 bases at V and 6 bases at J, leaving 12 bases unmatched. The CDR3 runs to 17 residues.

This clonotype turned up a few times. This chain connects TRBV7-2 to TRBJ2-1; 9 bases align to TRBD2. After removal of 1 base from V and 3 bases from J, the junction contained 7 bases not matched to a gene. Germline CDR1 is SGHTA and CDR2 is FQGNSA. The CDR3 sequence is 17 residues long. The CDR3 region has the DNA TGTGCCAGCAGCTTAGGCCTACGGACTAGCGTCTACAATGAGCAGTTCTTC. It yields the protein CASSLGLRTSVYNEQFF.

This clonotype was observed at least ten times. V and J are TRBV5-1 and TRBJ2-5, with D unresolved. Trimming left V 4 bases short and J 1 base short, with 8 bases between. The CDR3 is 13 residues long. Germline-derived CDR1 and CDR2 are SGHRS and YFSETQ. In DNA form, the CDR3 reads TGCGCCAGCAGCGAACTCCTCCAAGAGACCCAGTACTTC. This sequence encodes CASSELLQETQYF.

This clonotype was seen ten or more times. The chain has TRBV10-3 and TRBJ2-1, with unresolved D. The CDR3 extends over 14 amino acids. Germline CDR1 and CDR2: ENHRY and SYGVKD. The V end was cut by 7 bases, the J end by 5 bases, with 15 bases between. CDR3 DNA: TGTGCCATCAAGTCCGTCGCCCTACACAATGAGCAGTTCTTC. Translating it yields CAIKSVALHNEQFF.

This clonotype was observed at least ten times. Here the CDR3 reads CASRRLAGLYNEQFF. The CDR3 DNA is TGTGCCAGCAGGAGACTAGCGGGATTATACAATGAGCAGTTCTTC. V and J are TRBV12-3 or TRBV12-4 and TRBJ2-1; 11 nucleotides match TRBD2. The CDR3 is 15 amino acids. After removal of 6 bases from V and 4 bases from J, the junction contained 5 bases not matched to a gene.